The 26 T cell receptor beta chains below were found in one sample sequenced in a study of T cell repertoires in cytomegalovirus infection. Each CDR3 protein gets one entry after TCRdb re-called the reads with MiXCR. The sample has over 250,000 distinct CDR3 sequences, around 20% seen once; the top ten hold roughly 19%. Their antigens remain unidentified. Sequencing used cultured PBMCs, obtained from culture after CMV antigen stimulation. These receptors originate from a human donor in good health (CMV status not recorded). Some clones in this sample may be carry-over from other donors' samples.

The chain joins TRBV7-9 to TRBJ1-3; no firm D call. Trimming cost V 2 bases and J 0 bases, with 8 bases left between them. CDR3 length: 15 residues. In germline, CDR1 is SEHNR, CDR2 FQNEAQ (reference sequence). CDR3 nucleotides: TGTGCCAGCAGCTTACCGACGGTCTCTGGAAACACCATATATTTT. It is translated as CASSLPTVSGNTIYF.

In this sample, this clonotype turned up once. V and J are TRBV5-6 and TRBJ2-1; 10 bases are shared with TRBD2. This CDR3 has 15 residues. Trimming took 4 bases from V and 8 from J; bases not matched to a gene: 9. The germline V gene has CDR1 SGHDT and CDR2 YYEEEE. The CDR3 loop is CASSTSGRALDEQFF. CDR3 sequence (DNA): TGTGCCAGCAGCACGAGCGGGAGGGCCTTAGATGAGCAGTTCTTC.

The chain uses TRBV9 and TRBJ1-2; possibly TRBD1 for D (6 bases). Germline V lookup: CDR1 SGDLS, CDR2 YYNGEE. This CDR3 contains 14 residues. The ends were cut back, 4 bases at V and 4 bases at J, with 14 bases in the middle. CDR3 DNA sequence: TGTGCCAGCAGCCCATACACAGGGAGCTATGGCTACACCTTC. Its translation: CASSPYTGSYGYTF.

The genes are TRBV14 and TRBJ1-1, with D possibly being TRBD1 (6 bases). V lost 0 bases to trimming and J lost 0 bases, with 14 bases between them. The CDR3 consists of 17 residues. Looked up from germline, CDR1 is SGHDN and CDR2 is FVKESK. The CDR3 region has the DNA TGTGCCAGCAGCCAAGATCGGTACAGGGCATTGAACACTGAAGCTTTCTTT. It yields the protein CASSQDRYRALNTEAFF.

The CDR3 here is CASSLQSSRNTGELFF. Written as DNA, the CDR3 is TGTGCCAGCAGCTTACAGTCTAGTCGAAACACCGGGGAGCTGTTTTTT. The V call is TRBV7-2, the J call TRBJ2-2; D unresolved. The CDR3 runs 16 residues. Germline-derived CDR1 and CDR2 are SGHTA and FQGNSA. Trimming shortened V by 2 bases and J by 2 bases, and 12 bases separated the two germline ends.

The V call is TRBV24-1, the J call TRBJ2-1; D possibly corresponds to TRBD2 (5 bases). The germline gives CDR1 KGHDR, CDR2 SFDVKD. There are 16 residues in the CDR3. Trimming left V 0 bases short and J 4 bases short, with 12 bases between. CDR3 sequence (DNA): TGTGCCACCAGTGATTTGAGAGGGCCGGGTTACAATGAGCAGTTCTTC. Its protein product is CATSDLRGPGYNEQFF.

Of note for this clonotype: A single base separates this from a much larger clone, so it may be a read error. The gene calls are TRBV7-9 and TRBJ2-2; D might be TRBD1 or TRBD2, each matching 5 bases. Germline V gene lookup returns CDR1 SEHNR and CDR2 FQNEAQ (reference sequence). The ends were cut back, 3 bases at V and 12 bases at J, with 14 bases in the middle. There are 13 residues in the CDR3. The chain's CDR3 is CASSFTGTGKLFF. The DNA of the CDR3 is TGTGCCAGCAGCTTTACAGGAACGGGGAAGCTGTTTTTT.

This sequence joins TRBV19 and TRBJ2-2; 9 bases are a match to TRBD1. CDR3 length: 15 amino acids. The J segment lost 1 base and the V segment lost 7 bases, leaving 4 bases of the junction unmatched. Per germline, CDR1 LNHDA and CDR2 SQIVND (reference sequence). CDR3 protein: CASNPGQGNTGELFF. Here the CDR3 DNA reads TGTGCCAGTAATCCGGGACAGGGGAACACCGGGGAGCTGTTTTTT.

This clonotype was observed many times. V and J are TRBV25-1 and TRBJ2-5; 9 bases line up with TRBD1. The CDR3 is 16 amino acids. The V gene's germline CDR1 is MGHDK and CDR2 SYGVNS. V was clipped by 6 bases and J by 4 bases; unmatched bases: 12. The CDR3 sequence: CASSSITYRGRETQYF. The DNA for the CDR3 is TGTGCCAGCAGCTCAATTACTTACAGGGGGCGAGAGACCCAGTACTTC.

This clonotype came up a few times. The chain combines TRBV7-2 with TRBJ1-4, with D uncertain. With 3 bases removed from V and 13 bases from J, the gap between germline ends came to 15 bases. The CDR3 has 13 residues. The germline CDR1 and CDR2 sequences are SGHTA and FQGNSA. This CDR3 is CASSFTQEGLLFF. DNA for the CDR3: TGTGCCAGCAGCTTTACCCAGGAAGGGTTACTGTTTTTT.

This chain uses TRBV4-1 with TRBJ2-5, with a possible D match to TRBD1 (5 bases). The V gene lost 1 base and the J gene lost 5 bases, with 14 bases spanning the gap. This CDR3 region has 15 residues. Germline V CDR1 and CDR2: MGHRA, YSYEKL. The CDR3 loop is CASSQVDAGPETQYF. CDR3 coding DNA: TGCGCCAGCAGCCAAGTGGATGCAGGGCCGGAGACCCAGTACTTC.

The rearrangement uses TRBV20-1 and TRBJ1-3; a weak D match, TRBD1 (5 bases). Germline-derived CDR1 and CDR2 are DFQATT and SNEGSKA (reference sequence). The CDR3 is 12 residues long. Trimming stripped 6 bases from V and 4 bases from J, with 10 bases between. CDR3 loop: CSAQGYGNTIYF. In DNA form, the CDR3 reads TGCAGTGCGCAGGGTTACGGAAACACCATATATTTT.

The V and J genes are TRBV6-2 or TRBV6-3 and TRBJ2-3, with 9 bases aligning to TRBD2. Germline V gene sequence: CDR1 MNHEY, CDR2 SVGEGT. V lost 6 bases to trimming and J lost 9 bases; unmatched junction nucleotides: 16. The CDR3 totals 16 residues. CDR3 loop: CASRRRGGSGRLTQYF. The CDR3 bases are TGTGCCAGCAGACGACGGGGTGGTAGCGGGAGATTGACGCAGTATTTT.

In DNA form, the CDR3 reads TGTGCCAGCAGCGTAGTATTGGGGAATGAGCAGTTCTTC. Amino acid sequence: CASSVVLGNEQFF. This chain joins TRBV9 and TRBJ2-1; D remains unclear. The V gene lost 0 bases and the J gene lost 7 bases, with 8 bases spanning the gap. This CDR3 spans 13 amino acids. The germline CDR1 and CDR2 sequences are SGDLS and YYNGEE.

This chain uses TRBV20-1 with TRBJ1-6, with 7 bases fitting TRBD1. The CDR3 is made up of 17 amino acids. Germline-derived CDR1 and CDR2 are DFQATT and SNEGSKA (reference sequence). V lost 1 base and J lost 4; bases outside the gene matches: 10. In DNA form, the CDR3 reads TGCAGTGCTAGAGTCTTAGTCCGGGACAGTTATAATTCACCCCTCCACTTT. Protein product: CSARVLVRDSYNSPLHF.

The V and J genes are TRBV7-8 and TRBJ2-1, with TRBD2 matching 9 bases. This CDR3 region has 16 residues. V lost 1 base and J lost 8; bases outside the gene matches: 9. Germline-derived CDR1 and CDR2 are SGHVS and FQNEAQ. CDR3 region: CASSLELLASGDEQFF. The CDR3 coding sequence is TGTGCCAGCAGCTTAGAGTTGCTGGCTAGCGGGGATGAGCAGTTCTTC.

The chain links TRBV6-1 to TRBJ1-4; D gene unclear. The V end lost 5 bases, the J end lost 7 bases, and 17 bases lay between the germline ends. This CDR3 is 15 amino acids long. Germline CDR1 MNHNS, CDR2 SASEGT. The CDR3 region is CASSPRPRRGEKLFF. The CDR3 DNA reads TGTGCCAGCAGTCCGAGGCCCCGGCGAGGTGAAAAACTGTTTTTT.

This clonotype turned up a few times. The chain combines TRBV15 with TRBJ2-5; a possible D gene is TRBD2 (5 bases). V gave up 2 bases and J gave up 2 bases, with 9 bases separating them. The CDR3 is made up of 14 amino acids. Germline CDR1 and CDR2: LNHNV and YYDKDF (reference sequence). The CDR3 protein is CATSRSGLQETQYF. CDR3 DNA sequence: TGTGCCACCAGCAGATCTGGACTTCAAGAGACCCAGTACTTC. Full variable domain (remainder filled in from reference TRBV15 and TRBJ2-5): DAMVIQNPRYQVTQFGKPVTLSCSQTLNHNVMYWYQQKSSQAPKLLFHYYDKDFNNEADTPDNFQSRRPNTSFCFLDIRSPGLGDTAMYLCATSRSGLQETQYFGPGTRLLVL.

The V and J genes are TRBV10-3 and TRBJ2-7; 12 bases agree with TRBD1. Germline V gene lookup returns CDR1 ENHRY and CDR2 SYGVKD. The CDR3 is 17 residues long. J gave up 6 bases and V 0 bases, and 9 bases lay outside the gene matches. The CDR3 region has the DNA TGTGCCATCAGTGAGTCACGGGCGGGGACAGGGGGCGCCGAGCAGTACTTC. It translates to CAISESRAGTGGAEQYF.

Turning to this clonotype: This sequence may be a read error, since a much larger clone differs from it by one base. This chain's CDR3 is CASSPTWRVVRNEQLF. In DNA, the CDR3 is TGTGCCAGCAGCCCAACTTGGCGGGTGGTTCGGAATGAGCAGCTCTTC. The gene calls are TRBV7-9 and TRBJ2-1; D possibly corresponds to TRBD2 (5 bases). Germline loops: CDR1 SEHNR, CDR2 FQNEAQ (reference sequence). The CDR3 contains 16 residues.

The chain employs TRBV7-9 and TRBJ2-5; possible D gene TRBD2, 5 bases. The V end lost 2 bases, the J end lost 7 bases, and 11 bases lay between the germline ends. Germline CDR1 and CDR2: SEHNR and FQNEAQ (reference sequence). This CDR3 comprises 13 residues. The chain's CDR3 is CASSLSPRGTQYF. The DNA of the CDR3 is TGTGCCAGCAGCTTATCTCCACGGGGGACCCAGTACTTC.

This clonotype was observed a handful of times. V and J are TRBV7-2 and TRBJ2-7; D assignment may be TRBD1 or TRBD2 (5 bases each). With 3 bases removed from V and 6 bases from J, the gap between germline ends came to 15 bases. The CDR3 totals 14 residues. Germline CDR1 and CDR2: SGHTA and FQGNSA. The CDR3 sequence: CASSFTGTLPEQYF. For the CDR3, the DNA is TGTGCCAGCAGCTTTACCGGGACGCTCCCCGAGCAGTACTTC.

This clonotype showed up many times. The gene calls are TRBV12-5 and TRBJ2-2; D is uncertain. This CDR3 region has 14 residues. The germline V gene has CDR1 LGHNT and CDR2 FRNRAP. V was pared by 3 bases and J by 0 bases, with 5 bases between. CDR3 protein: CASGFRPNTGELFF. Written as DNA, the CDR3 is TGTGCTAGTGGTTTTCGACCGAACACCGGGGAGCTGTTTTTT.

The rearrangement links TRBV11-2 to TRBJ2-7; weak D call: TRBD2 (5 bases). V was trimmed by 1 base and J by 3 bases, leaving 10 bases between them. This CDR3 is built from 14 residues. Germline V gene lookup returns CDR1 SGHAT and CDR2 FQNNGV. In DNA, the CDR3 is TGTGCCAGCAGCTTAGGGGAGAAACTCTACGAGCAGTACGTC. Residues: CASSLGEKLYEQYV.

This clonotype turned up a few times. Compared with germline, one end of the junction differs, possibly owing to a read error. The DNA of the CDR3 is TGTGCCAGCAGTTTAGTAGATGGGGAGTCAGATACGCAGTATTTT. Its protein is CASSLVDGESDTQYF. The chain uses TRBV7-6 and TRBJ2-3, with D perhaps TRBD2 (5 bases). The CDR3 loop spans 15 amino acids. Germline V gives CDR1 SGHVS, CDR2 FNYEAQ.

This clonotype was seen a few times. The chain couples TRBV6-2 or TRBV6-3 to TRBJ2-3; TRBD2 matches at 13 bases. Germline V gene lookup returns CDR1 MNHEY and CDR2 SVGEGT. The CDR3 is made up of 17 amino acids. Trimming removed 0 bases from V and 4 bases from J; junction bases left unmatched: 4. CDR3: CASSYSWTSGRPDTQYF. The CDR3 DNA reads as TGTGCCAGCAGTTACTCCTGGACTAGCGGGAGACCAGATACGCAGTATTTT.